This is a list of T cell receptor beta chains from one sample in a study of blood T cell repertoires in COVID-19. Using immunoSEQ multiplex PCR, the repertoire was profiled, and TCRdb retains in-frame clones only, with some absent. Here the sample spans 150,000 to 190,000 clones, roughly 85% being singletons. Material for sequencing was peripheral blood. These receptor sequences come from a woman in her sixties or seventies with COVID-19, enrolled during active disease. Each CDR3 is given with its conserved first and last residue. A D gene is named only where the DNA matches it firmly.

d_call	v_call	j_call	cdr3_nt	cdr3_aa
TRBD2	TRBV29-1	TRBJ2-1	TGCAGCGTCGGCCCACTAGCGGCCTACAATGAGCAGTTCTTC	CSVGPLAAYNEQFF
-	TRBV19	TRBJ1-1	TGTGCCAGTAGTATAGCCCGAGTCGCAGCTTTCTTT	CASSIARVAAFF
TRBD1	TRBV6-2/TRBV6-3	TRBJ1-5	TGTGCCAGCAGTTACTCGAGCGGGACAGGCCCCTTTCGAAACAATCAGCCCCAGCATTTT	CASSYSSGTGPFRNNQPQHF
-	TRBV27	TRBJ1-5	TGTGCCAGCAGGAAGGACAGAGATAGCAATCAGCCCCAGCATTTT	CASRKDRDSNQPQHF
TRBD1	TRBV7-8	TRBJ2-7	TGTGCCAGCAGCGCTCGACAGGGTAGTCAGGTACGGGGCGAGCAGTACTTC	CASSARQGSQVRGEQYF
TRBD1	TRBV5-1	TRBJ1-1	TGCGCCAGCAGCGCCGGGACAGGGGTTGACACTGAAGCTTTCTTT	CASSAGTGVDTEAFF
TRBD1	TRBV6-5	TRBJ2-6	TGTGCCAGCAGGTCTACAGGGGTCGGGGCCAACGTCCTGACTTTC	CASRSTGVGANVLTF
TRBD1	TRBV2	TRBJ1-1	TGTGCCAGCAGGATAAACAGGGGGCGGACGAAAAACACTGAAGCTTTCTTT	CASRINRGRTKNTEAFF
-	TRBV2	TRBJ1-5	TGTGCCAGCACTTGGGCACCCTATAGCAATCAGCCCCAGCATTTT	CASTWAPYSNQPQHF
-	TRBV19	TRBJ1-3	TGTGCCACCAATGACAGGAGCTCTGGAAACACCATATATTTT	CATNDRSSGNTIYF
-	TRBV2	TRBJ2-3	TGTGCCAGCAAAGGGAACAGGGCGGGAGCAGATACGCAGTATTTT	CASKGNRAGADTQYF
-	TRBV19	TRBJ2-3	TGTGCCACCGGTGCGGGATTGGGCACAGATACGCAGTATTTT	CATGAGLGTDTQYF
TRBD1	TRBV7-8	TRBJ1-2	TGTGCCAGCAGCTTAAGCCCGACAGGGAACTATGGCTACACCTTC	CASSLSPTGNYGYTF
-	TRBV11-3	TRBJ2-2	TGTGCCAGCAAATCTACGAACACCGGGGAGCTGTTTTTT	CASKSTNTGELFF
TRBD2	TRBV4-1	TRBJ2-7	TGCGCCAGCAGCCAAGATCAGACTAGCGTTTCCTACGAGCAGTACTTC	CASSQDQTSVSYEQYF
-	TRBV6-5	TRBJ1-1	TGTGCCAGCAACTATCGGAACACTGAAGCTTTCTTT	CASNYRNTEAFF